This T cell receptor beta chain was sequenced during a study of CD4+ T cells in melanoma. Findings and caveats of the study: Neoantigen-specific CD4+ T cells in melanoma reportedly had diverse differentiation states.

Turning to this clone: Its target is not known.

Produced via immunoSEQ multiplex PCR; TCRdb's table is partial and in-frame only. The sample consists of 6,000 to 8,000 clones, around 68% of them appearing once. V lost 2 bases to trimming and J lost 1 base, with 5 bases between them. Germline lookup yields CDR1 MNHEY and CDR2 SVGEGT. CDR3 length: 13 residues. The sample taken for sequencing was cells from a culture (not recorded whether cultured in vitro). The genes are TRBV6-2 or TRBV6-3 and TRBJ2-5; D is unclear. The source is a human donor with melanoma. In DNA form, the CDR3 reads TGTGCCAGCAGTTACAGATTCCAAGAGACCCAGTACTTC. This translates into CASSYRFQETQYF.